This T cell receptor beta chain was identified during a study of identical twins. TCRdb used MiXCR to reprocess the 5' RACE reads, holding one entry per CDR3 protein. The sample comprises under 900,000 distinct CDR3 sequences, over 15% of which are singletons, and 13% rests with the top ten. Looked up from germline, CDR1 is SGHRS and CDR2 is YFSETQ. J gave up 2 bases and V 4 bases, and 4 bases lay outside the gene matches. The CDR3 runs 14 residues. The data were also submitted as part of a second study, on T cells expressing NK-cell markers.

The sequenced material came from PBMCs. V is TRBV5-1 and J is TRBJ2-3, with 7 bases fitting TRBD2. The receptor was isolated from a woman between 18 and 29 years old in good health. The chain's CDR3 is CASSSGLDTDTQYF. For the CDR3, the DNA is TGCGCCAGCAGCAGTGGACTAGACACAGATACGCAGTATTTT.